A single sample is the source of the 22 T cell receptor beta chains below, sequenced in a study of T cells after yellow fever vaccination. Each CDR3 protein is one row after TCRdb ran MiXCR on the 5' RACE reads. Among about 340,000 distinct CDR3 sequences listed, about 4% were seen once. The sequences come from PBMCs, collected 5 days after the yellow fever booster vaccination. Every receptor here comes from a man aged 18 to 29 who received the YFV17D yellow fever vaccine.

The rearrangement links TRBV6-2 or TRBV6-3 to TRBJ2-7, with 12 nucleotides matching TRBD1. V dropped 4 bases and J dropped 6; count of bases not matched to a gene: 4. The CDR3 spans 14 residues. Germline CDR1 is MNHEY and CDR2 is SVGEGT. The CDR3 DNA follows: TGTGCCAGCAGTTCGGGACAGGGGGCGATCGAGCAGTACTTC. It specifies CASSSGQGAIEQYF.

This clonotype has ten or more counts. This chain links TRBV7-3 with TRBJ2-1; 9 bases match TRBD1. The CDR3 contains 15 residues. The V and J ends lost 5 bases and 4 bases, in that order; junction bases with no gene match: 6. Germline values: CDR1 SGHTA, CDR2 FQGTGA. DNA of the CDR3: TGTGCCAGCAGCATAGACAGGGGGGGGTACAATGAGCAGTTCTTC. Encoded protein: CASSIDRGGYNEQFF. Full variable domain (outside the CDR3, taken from reference TRBV7-3 and TRBJ2-1): GAGVSQTPSNKVTEKGKYVELRCDPISGHTALYWYRQSLGQGPEFLIYFQGTGAADDSGLPNDRFFAVRPEGSVSTLKIQRTERGDSAVYLCASSIDRGGYNEQFFGPGTRLTVL.

The genes are TRBV20-1 and TRBJ1-1, with TRBD1 as a possible D gene (5 bases). Germline V gives CDR1 DFQATT, CDR2 SNEGSKA (reference sequence). The length of the CDR3 is 13 residues. Trimming took off 6 bases at V and 1 base at J, with 12 bases between the two ends. CDR3 in amino acids: CSATDSENTEAFF. The CDR3 DNA is TGCAGTGCAACCGACAGTGAGAACACTGAAGCTTTCTTT.

The chain employs TRBV7-9 and TRBJ2-1; no clear D. The CDR3 sequence is 14 residues long. V was clipped by 5 bases and J by 6 bases, with 14 bases between them. The germline V gene encodes CDR1 SEHNR and CDR2 FQNEAQ (reference sequence). CDR3 nucleotides: TGTGCCAGCAGCAGGTCCCAGGCCTCCAATGAGCAGTTCTTC. Translation: CASSRSQASNEQFF.

This clonotype occurred many times. V gene TRBV29-1 combines with J gene TRBJ1-2; D is undetermined. The CDR3 contains 14 residues. V gave up 5 bases and J gave up 0 bases, with 13 bases separating them. The germline V gene has CDR1 SQVTM and CDR2 ANQGSEA. The CDR3 nucleotides read TGCAGCGTTATCGGCAGGCTTTCTAACTATGGCTACACCTTC. Its translation is CSVIGRLSNYGYTF.

This clonotype was recorded many times. The chain combines TRBV29-1 with TRBJ1-1, with 8 nucleotides matching TRBD1. There are 12 residues in the CDR3. CDR1 SQVTM and CDR2 ANQGSEA come from the germline V gene. CDR3 protein: CTVNRGITDAFF. CDR3 in DNA: TGCACCGTAAACAGGGGGATCACGGATGCTTTCTTT.

This chain joins TRBV5-6 and TRBJ2-6; possible D gene TRBD2, 7 bases. Germline V gene sequence: CDR1 SGHDT, CDR2 YYEEEE. This CDR3 region has 17 residues. Trimming stripped 4 bases from V and 0 bases from J, with 14 bases between. The CDR3 DNA is TGTGCCAGCAGCAAACCGGGGGGCGACTCTGGGGCCAACGTCCTGACTTTC. This codes for CASSKPGGDSGANVLTF. The entire variable domain, with the rest obtained from reference TRBV5-6 and TRBJ2-6, is as follows: DAGVTQSPTHLIKTRGQQVTLRCSPKSGHDTVSWYQQALGQGPQFIFQYYEEEERQRGNFPDRFSGHQFPNYSSELNVNALLLGDSALYLCASSKPGGDSGANVLTFGAGSRLTVL.

This clonotype has just a few counts. A read error may produce the germline difference seen at one junction end. The chain couples TRBV6-2 or TRBV6-3 to TRBJ2-5, with TRBD2 as a possible D gene (5 bases). The CDR3 length is 10 residues. Germline V CDR1 and CDR2: MNHEY, SVGEGT. DNA of the CDR3: TGTGCCAGCAGTTATGGTGAGGGTAACTTC. Encoded protein: CASSYGEGNF.

This clonotype was recorded many times. The genes are TRBV5-1 and TRBJ2-1; tentatively, D is TRBD1 (6 bases). In germline, CDR1 is SGHRS, CDR2 YFSETQ. This CDR3 contains 14 residues. V gave up 0 bases and J gave up 7 bases, with 11 bases separating them. The chain's CDR3 is CASSLVQGKNEQFF. In DNA, the CDR3 is TGCGCCAGCAGCTTGGTACAGGGTAAAAATGAGCAGTTCTTC.

This clonotype turned up a few times. V is TRBV9 and J is TRBJ2-7, with D maybe TRBD2 (5 bases). V was trimmed by 0 bases and J by 5 bases, leaving 6 bases between them. Looked up from germline, CDR1 is SGDLS and CDR2 is YYNGEE. The CDR3 is made up of 12 amino acids. The CDR3 region is CASSVGGDEQYF. The CDR3 DNA reads as TGTGCCAGCAGCGTAGGGGGAGACGAGCAGTACTTC.

The sample holds a few counts of this clonotype. This chain links TRBV27 with TRBJ2-3; weak D call: TRBD2 (7 bases). The CDR3 consists of 15 residues. CDR1 and CDR2 (germline): MNHEY, SMNVEV (reference sequence). Trimming removed 3 bases from V and 6 bases from J, with 16 bases in between. The CDR3, as DNA: TGTGCCAGCAGTTTTGGGGGGGCCCTCGTGGATACGCAGTATTTT. It translates to CASSFGGALVDTQYF.

This clonotype appeared many times. The V gene is TRBV7-2, the J gene TRBJ1-5, with 7 bases lining up with TRBD1. CDR3 size: 15 residues. Trimming took 5 bases from V and 1 from J; bases not matched to a gene: 5. Per the germline V gene, CDR1 is SGHTA and CDR2 is FQGNSA. As DNA, the CDR3 is TGTGCCAGCAGCACGTCGACAGGGAGCAATCAGCCCCAGCATTTT. This codes for CASSTSTGSNQPQHF.

This clonotype was seen a few times. This chain connects TRBV29-1 to TRBJ2-1; 8 bases fit TRBD1. Germline CDR1 reads SQVTM; CDR2 reads ANQGSEA. Germline trimming cut 7 bases from V and 0 bases from J; bases unmatched to any gene: 5. This CDR3 is 14 amino acids long. The CDR3 DNA is TGCAGCGGCTCAGGGGGCAGCTCCTACAATGAGCAGTTCTTC. It encodes CSGSGGSSYNEQFF.

This clonotype turned up a few times. The genes are TRBV6-2 or TRBV6-3 and TRBJ1-4, with D maybe TRBD1 (5 bases). Germline assignment: CDR1 MNHEY and CDR2 SVGEGT. The CDR3 has 13 residues. The V and J ends lost 6 bases and 6 bases respectively, with 11 bases between them. The CDR3 loop is CASSGTRHEKLFF. As DNA, the CDR3 is TGTGCCAGCAGCGGGACCAGACATGAAAAACTGTTTTTT.

The chain combines TRBV18 with TRBJ2-7; TRBD1 matches 9 bases. The CDR3 consists of 11 residues. J lost 6 bases, V lost 6 bases, and 0 bases had no gene match. The germline gives CDR1 KGHSH, CDR2 LQKENI. The CDR3: CASSDRGEQYF. The DNA for the CDR3 is TGTGCCAGCTCGGACAGGGGCGAGCAGTACTTC.

This clonotype was recorded at least ten times. The chain combines TRBV27 with TRBJ1-5, with D uncertain. V dropped 5 bases and J dropped 3 bases, with 11 bases sitting between them. This CDR3 is 14 amino acids long. From germline, CDR1 is MNHEY and CDR2 SMNVEV (reference sequence). CDR3 sequence reads: CASSLERFNQPQHF. The CDR3 DNA follows: TGTGCCAGCAGTCTCGAACGGTTCAATCAGCCCCAGCATTTT.

This clonotype was picked up many times. V and J are TRBV5-1 and TRBJ2-7; D may be TRBD1 (6 bases). Trimming removed 4 bases from V and 7 bases from J, with 15 bases in between. The CDR3 spans 13 residues. Per the germline V gene, CDR1 is SGHRS and CDR2 is YFSETQ. The DNA of the CDR3 is TGCGCCAGCAGCAGTGCCGGGACACTGGAGCAGTACGTC. It specifies CASSSAGTLEQYV.

This clonotype has only a few counts. This rearrangement joins TRBV7-9 to TRBJ1-3, with D unclear. The CDR3 runs 14 residues. Germline CDR1 reads SEHNR; CDR2 reads FQNEAQ (reference sequence). V was clipped by 5 bases and J by 0 bases, with 8 bases between them. The chain's CDR3 is CASSPRISGNTIYF. The CDR3 DNA is TGTGCCAGCAGCCCGAGGATCTCTGGAAACACCATATATTTT. Drawing the rest from reference TRBV7-9 and TRBJ1-3, the complete variable domain is DTGVSQNPRHKITKRGQNVTFRCDPISEHNRLYWYRQTLGQGPEFLTYFQNEAQLEKSRLLSDRFSAERPKGSFSTLEIQRTEQGDSAMYLCASSPRISGNTIYFGEGSWLTVV.

This clonotype appeared a few times. The chain couples TRBV2 to TRBJ2-2; the match to TRBD1 covers 7 bases. J gave up 3 bases and V 7 bases, and 5 bases lay outside the gene matches. The CDR3 spans 14 residues. Germline CDR1 is SNHLY and CDR2 is FYNNEI. This CDR3 reads CASKTGRDTGELFF. The CDR3 DNA reads TGTGCCAGCAAGACAGGGAGAGACACCGGGGAGCTGTTTTTT.

This clonotype came up many times. V is TRBV5-6 and J is TRBJ1-2; D may be TRBD1 (5 bases). Between the trimmed V and J ends, which lost 4 bases and 6 bases, there was a span of 16 bases. Germline assignment: CDR1 SGHDT and CDR2 YYEEEE. The length of the CDR3 is 14 residues. The CDR3 sequence: CASSLERGVDGYTF. In DNA form, the CDR3 reads TGTGCCAGCAGCCTGGAACGGGGGGTGGATGGCTACACCTTC.

The chain recombines TRBV28 with TRBJ2-7; TRBD1 might be the D (6 bases). Trimming cost V 8 bases and J 3 bases, with 17 bases left between them. CDR1 is MDHEN, CDR2 SYDVKM, per germline. This CDR3 is built from 14 residues. CDR3 loop: CASAQGPGVYEQYV. CDR3 DNA sequence: TGTGCCAGCGCTCAGGGGCCCGGGGTCTACGAGCAGTACGTC.

This clonotype has a handful of counts. The chain combines TRBV27 with TRBJ2-7; perhaps TRBD1 as D (5 bases). Trimming stripped 3 bases from V and 2 bases from J, with 8 bases between. This CDR3 comprises 13 residues. Per the germline V gene, CDR1 is MNHEY and CDR2 is SMNVEV (reference sequence). In nucleotides, the CDR3 is TGTGCCAGCAGTTTCGACAGAGCCTACGAGCAGTACTTC. This gives the protein CASSFDRAYEQYF.